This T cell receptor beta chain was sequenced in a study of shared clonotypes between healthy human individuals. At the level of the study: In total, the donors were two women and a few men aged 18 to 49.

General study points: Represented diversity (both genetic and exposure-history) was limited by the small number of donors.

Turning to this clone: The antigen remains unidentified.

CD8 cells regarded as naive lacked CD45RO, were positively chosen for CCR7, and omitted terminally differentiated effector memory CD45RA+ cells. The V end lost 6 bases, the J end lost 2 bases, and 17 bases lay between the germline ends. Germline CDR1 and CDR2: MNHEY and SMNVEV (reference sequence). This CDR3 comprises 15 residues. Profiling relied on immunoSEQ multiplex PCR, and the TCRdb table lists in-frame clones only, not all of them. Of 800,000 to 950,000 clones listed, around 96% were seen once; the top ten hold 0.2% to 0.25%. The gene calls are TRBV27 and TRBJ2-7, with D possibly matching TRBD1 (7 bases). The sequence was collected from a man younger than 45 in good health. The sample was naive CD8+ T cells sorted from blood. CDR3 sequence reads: CASSLDRPGAYEQYF. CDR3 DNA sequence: TGTGCCAGCAGCCTGGACAGGCCGGGGGCCTACGAGCAGTACTTC.